This note documents a single TCR beta chain sequence. Its antigen is not known. The data were taken from a study of neurological immune-mediated disorders. Notes on the study in general: Expansion of TCR clones was greatest in HTLV-1-associated myelopathy and smallest in multiple sclerosis, where it fell below that of healthy controls.

CDR1 MNHNS and CDR2 SASEGT come from the germline V gene. This CDR3 contains 14 residues. The V end was cut by 5 bases, the J end by 7 bases, with 18 bases between. Volunteers at a blood bank in Maryland, USA, were the healthy controls. The cDNA was synthesized by means of template-switch 5'RACE, which was carried out with 10-nucleotide random UMIs. Over 200 million TCR-beta sequences from 15-18 subjects were obtained in each sequencing run. TCRdb passed the 5' RACE reads through MiXCR, listing each CDR3 protein once. The sample holds more than 70,000 distinct CDR3 sequences, 10% seen once. Source material: PBMCs. This TCR came from a man in his forties or fifties in good health. J is TRBJ2-7 and V is TRBV6-1; no clear D gene. In DNA form, the CDR3 reads TGTGCCAGCAGTATCGACCGGGCCCAAGGGGAGCAGTACTTC. Its protein is CASSIDRAQGEQYF.